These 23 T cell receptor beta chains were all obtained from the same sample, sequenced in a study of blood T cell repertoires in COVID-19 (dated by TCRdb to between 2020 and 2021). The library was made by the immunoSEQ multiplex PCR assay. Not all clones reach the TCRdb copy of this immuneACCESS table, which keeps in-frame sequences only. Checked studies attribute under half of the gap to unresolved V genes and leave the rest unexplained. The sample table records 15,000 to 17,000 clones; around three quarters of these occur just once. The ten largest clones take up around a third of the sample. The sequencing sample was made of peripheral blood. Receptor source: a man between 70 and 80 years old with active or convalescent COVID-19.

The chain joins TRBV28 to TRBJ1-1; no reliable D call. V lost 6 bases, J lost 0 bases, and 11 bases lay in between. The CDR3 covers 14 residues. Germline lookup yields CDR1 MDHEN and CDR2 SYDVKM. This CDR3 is CASSVRRLNTEAFF. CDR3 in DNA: TGTGCCAGCAGCGTCCGGAGATTGAACACTGAAGCTTTCTTT.

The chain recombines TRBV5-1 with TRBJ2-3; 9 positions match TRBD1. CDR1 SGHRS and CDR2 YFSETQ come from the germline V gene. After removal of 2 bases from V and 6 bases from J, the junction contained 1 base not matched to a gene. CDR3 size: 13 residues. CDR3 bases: TGCGCCAGCAGCTTCGGACAGGGGGATACGCAGTATTTT. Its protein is CASSFGQGDTQYF. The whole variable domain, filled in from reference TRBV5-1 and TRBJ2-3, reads KAGVTQTPRYLIKTRGQQVTLSCSPISGHRSVSWYQQTPGQGLQFLFEYFSETQRNKGNFPGRFSGRQFSNSRSEMNVSTLELGDSALYLCASSFGQGDTQYFGPGTRLTVL.

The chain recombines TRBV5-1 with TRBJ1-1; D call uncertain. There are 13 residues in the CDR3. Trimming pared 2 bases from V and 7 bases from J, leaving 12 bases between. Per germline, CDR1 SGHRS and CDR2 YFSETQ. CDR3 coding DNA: TGCGCCAGCAGCTTCCTCGCGCCCGGTGAAGCTTTCTTT. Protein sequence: CASSFLAPGEAFF.

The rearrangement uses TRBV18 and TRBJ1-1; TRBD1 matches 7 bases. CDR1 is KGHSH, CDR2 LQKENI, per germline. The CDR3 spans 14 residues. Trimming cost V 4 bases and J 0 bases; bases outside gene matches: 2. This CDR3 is CASSLQGMNTEAFF. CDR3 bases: TGTGCCAGCTCACTACAGGGGATGAACACTGAAGCTTTCTTT.

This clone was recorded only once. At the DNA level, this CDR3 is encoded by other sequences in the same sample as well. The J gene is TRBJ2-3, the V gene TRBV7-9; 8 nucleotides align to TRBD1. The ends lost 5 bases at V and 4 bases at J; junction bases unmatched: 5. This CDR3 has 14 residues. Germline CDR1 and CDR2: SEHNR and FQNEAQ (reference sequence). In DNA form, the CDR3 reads TGTGCCAGCAGCCTCGGACAGGGCCCAGATACGCAGTATTTT. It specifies CASSLGQGPDTQYF.

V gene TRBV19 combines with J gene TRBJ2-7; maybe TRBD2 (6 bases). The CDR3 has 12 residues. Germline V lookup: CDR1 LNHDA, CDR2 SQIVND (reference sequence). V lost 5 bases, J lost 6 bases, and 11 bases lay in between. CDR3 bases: TGTGCCAGTAGTTCCCAGGGAGGCGAGCAGTACTTC. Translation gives CASSSQGGEQYF.

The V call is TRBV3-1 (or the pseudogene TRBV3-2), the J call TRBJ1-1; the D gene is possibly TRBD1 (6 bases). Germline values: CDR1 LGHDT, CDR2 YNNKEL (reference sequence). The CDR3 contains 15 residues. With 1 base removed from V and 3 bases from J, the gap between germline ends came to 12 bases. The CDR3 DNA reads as TGTGCCAGCAGCCAAGCGGCGGGGGGGCACACTGAAGCTTTCTTT. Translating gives CASSQAAGGHTEAFF.

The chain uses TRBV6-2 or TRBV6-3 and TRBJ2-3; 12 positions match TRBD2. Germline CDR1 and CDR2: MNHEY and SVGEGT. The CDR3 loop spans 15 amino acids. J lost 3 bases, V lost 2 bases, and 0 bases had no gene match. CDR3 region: CASSYLAGGTDTQYF. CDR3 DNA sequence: TGTGCCAGCAGTTACCTAGCGGGGGGGACAGATACGCAGTATTTT.

CDR3 loop: CASSLTGTGQNEQFF. The CDR3 DNA follows: TGCGCCAGCAGCCTCACCGGGACAGGGCAAAATGAGCAGTTCTTC. The gene calls are TRBV5-1 and TRBJ2-1, with TRBD1 matching over 9 bases. V was clipped by 4 bases and J by 7 bases; unmatched bases: 9. The CDR3 sequence is 15 residues long. The germline V gene encodes CDR1 SGHRS and CDR2 YFSETQ.

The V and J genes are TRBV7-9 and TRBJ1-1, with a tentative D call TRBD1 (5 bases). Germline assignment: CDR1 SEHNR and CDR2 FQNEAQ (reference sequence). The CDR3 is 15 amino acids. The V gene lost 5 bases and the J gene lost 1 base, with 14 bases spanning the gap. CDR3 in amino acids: CASSAENRRNTEAFF. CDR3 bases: TGTGCCAGCAGCGCCGAGAACAGGAGGAACACTGAAGCTTTCTTT.

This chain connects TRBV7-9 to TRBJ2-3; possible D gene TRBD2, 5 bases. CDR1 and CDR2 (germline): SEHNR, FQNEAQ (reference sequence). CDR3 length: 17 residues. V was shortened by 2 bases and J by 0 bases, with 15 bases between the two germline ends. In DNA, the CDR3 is TGTGCCAGCAGCTTATTTCGAGCGGCAGCCAGCACAGATACGCAGTATTTT. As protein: CASSLFRAAASTDTQYF.

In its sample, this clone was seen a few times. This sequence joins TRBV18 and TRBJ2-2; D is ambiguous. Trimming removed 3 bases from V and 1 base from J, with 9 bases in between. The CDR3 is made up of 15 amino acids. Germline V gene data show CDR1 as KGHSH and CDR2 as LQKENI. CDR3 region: CASSPKPRNTGELFF. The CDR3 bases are TGTGCCAGCTCACCGAAACCCAGGAACACCGGGGAGCTGTTTTTT.

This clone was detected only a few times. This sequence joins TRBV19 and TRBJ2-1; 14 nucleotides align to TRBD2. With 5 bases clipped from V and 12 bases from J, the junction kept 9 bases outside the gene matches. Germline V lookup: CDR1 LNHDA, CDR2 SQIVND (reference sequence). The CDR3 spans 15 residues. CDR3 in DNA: TGTGCCAGTAGTCCCCGTGGACTAGCGGGGGGCGGGCAGTTCTTC. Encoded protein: CASSPRGLAGGGQFF.

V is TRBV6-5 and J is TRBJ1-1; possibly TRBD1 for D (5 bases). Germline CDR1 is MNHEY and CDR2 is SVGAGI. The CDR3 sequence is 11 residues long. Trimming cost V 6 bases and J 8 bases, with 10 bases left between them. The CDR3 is CASRVRGEAFF. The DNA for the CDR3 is TGTGCCAGCAGGGTAAGGGGAGAAGCTTTCTTT.

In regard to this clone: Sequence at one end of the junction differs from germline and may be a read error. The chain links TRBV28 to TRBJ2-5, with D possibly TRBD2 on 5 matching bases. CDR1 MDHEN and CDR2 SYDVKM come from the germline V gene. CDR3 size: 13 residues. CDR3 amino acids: CASSLPVGRHSNF. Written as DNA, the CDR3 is TGTGCCAGCAGTTTGCCTGTGGGGAGACACTCGAACTTC.

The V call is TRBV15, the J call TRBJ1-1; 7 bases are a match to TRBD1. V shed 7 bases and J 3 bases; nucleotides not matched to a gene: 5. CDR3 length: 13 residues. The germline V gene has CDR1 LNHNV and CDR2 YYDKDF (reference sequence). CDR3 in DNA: TGTGCCACCATGGGACAGCGGGACACTGAAGCTTTCTTT. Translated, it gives CATMGQRDTEAFF.

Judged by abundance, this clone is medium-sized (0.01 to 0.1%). CDR3 amino acids: CASSPGTGSEKLFF. For the CDR3, the DNA is TGTGCCAGCAGCCCCGGGACAGGGAGTGAAAAACTGTTTTTT. The genes are TRBV7-9 and TRBJ1-4, with 9 bases matching TRBD1. The V segment lost 5 bases and the J segment 7 bases; nucleotides outside the gene matches: 5. The CDR3 totals 14 residues. Germline V gene data show CDR1 as SEHNR and CDR2 as FQNEAQ (reference sequence).

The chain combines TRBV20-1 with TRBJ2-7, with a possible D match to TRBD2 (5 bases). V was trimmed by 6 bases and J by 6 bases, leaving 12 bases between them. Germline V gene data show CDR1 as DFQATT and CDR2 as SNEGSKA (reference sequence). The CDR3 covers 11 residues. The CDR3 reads CSALAGGEQYF. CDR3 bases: TGCAGTGCCCTTGCAGGAGGCGAGCAGTACTTC.

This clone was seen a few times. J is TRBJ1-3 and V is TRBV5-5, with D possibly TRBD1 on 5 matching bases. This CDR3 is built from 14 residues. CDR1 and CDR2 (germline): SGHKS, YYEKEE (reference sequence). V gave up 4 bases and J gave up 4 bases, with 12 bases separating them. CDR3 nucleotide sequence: TGTGCCAGCAGCCGACCCCAGGGAGGAAACACCATATATTTT. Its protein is CASSRPQGGNTIYF.

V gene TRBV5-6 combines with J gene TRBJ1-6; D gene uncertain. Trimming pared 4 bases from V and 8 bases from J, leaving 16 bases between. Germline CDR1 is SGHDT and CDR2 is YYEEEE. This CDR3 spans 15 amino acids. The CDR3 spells CASSSGEGSYSPLHF. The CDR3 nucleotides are TGTGCCAGCAGCAGCGGAGAAGGGAGTTATTCACCCCTCCACTTT.

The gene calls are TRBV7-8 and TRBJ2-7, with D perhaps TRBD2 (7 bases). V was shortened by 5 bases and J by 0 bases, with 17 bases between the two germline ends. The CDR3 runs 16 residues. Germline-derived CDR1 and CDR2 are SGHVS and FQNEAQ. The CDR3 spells CASSPRGGPSSYEQYF. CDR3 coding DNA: TGTGCCAGCAGCCCGAGGGGGGGGCCTAGCTCCTACGAGCAGTACTTC.

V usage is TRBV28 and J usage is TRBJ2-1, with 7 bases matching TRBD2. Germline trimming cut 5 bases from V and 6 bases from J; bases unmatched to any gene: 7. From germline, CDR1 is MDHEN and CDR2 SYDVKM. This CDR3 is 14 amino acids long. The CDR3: CASSPGGRGNEQFF. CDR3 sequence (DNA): TGTGCCAGCAGTCCGGGGGGTCGGGGCAATGAGCAGTTCTTC.

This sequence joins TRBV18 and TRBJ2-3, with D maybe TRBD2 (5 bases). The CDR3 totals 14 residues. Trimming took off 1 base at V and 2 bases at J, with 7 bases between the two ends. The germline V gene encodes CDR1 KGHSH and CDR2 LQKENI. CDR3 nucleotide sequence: TGTGCCAGCTCACCACTAGCGATCACAGATACGCAGTATTTT. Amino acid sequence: CASSPLAITDTQYF. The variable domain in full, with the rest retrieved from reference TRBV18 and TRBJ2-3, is NAGVMQNPRHLVRRRGQEARLRCSPMKGHSHVYWYRQLPEEGLKFMVYLQKENIIDESGMPKERFSAEFPKEGPSILRIQQVVRGDSAAYFCASSPLAITDTQYFGPGTRLTVL.